The T cell receptor beta chain under discussion was sequenced for a study of type 1 regulatory T cells. About the study: This in vitro CD4 product, T-allo10, is enriched for Tr1 cells and alloantigen-specific. Study-wide results and caveats: Tr1 cells had a more restricted TCR repertoire than non-Tr1 cells.

TCRdb used MiXCR to reprocess the reads, holding one entry per CDR3 protein. The sample includes about 71,000 distinct CDR3 sequences, around 20% of them seen just once. For this clonotype: The target antigen is unknown.

Deletions cut 0 bases from V and 0 bases from J, with 10 bases between. Germline loops: CDR1 DFQATT, CDR2 SNEGSKA (reference sequence). The CDR3 is 15 residues long. The sample taken for sequencing was cultured type 1 regulatory T (Tr1) cells, either the whole culture or a sorted fraction (not recorded which). The chain is built from TRBV20-1 and TRBJ2-3; no reliable D call. This receptor was identified in a human donor in good health. The CDR3 DNA follows: TGCAGTGCTAGAGATTTGAAGACTAGCACAGATACGCAGTATTTT. Its protein product is CSARDLKTSTDTQYF.